Listed here are 6 T cell receptor beta chains from one sample, sequenced in a study of cytomegalovirus exposure and HLA in healthy donors. Primers: 60 Vbeta forward and 13 Jbeta reverse. Here immunoSEQ multiplex PCR was the method, and the copy in TCRdb shows in-frame clones only, minus some. The listing contains 65,000 to 85,000 clones. Sequenced: PBMCs. These receptors were collected from a female donor in good health and CMV-seropositive.

J is TRBJ1-6 and V is TRBV6-1; 8 nucleotides align to TRBD1. CDR3 length: 14 amino acids. Trimming removed 2 bases from V and 10 bases from J; junction bases left unmatched: 4. CDR1 and CDR2 (germline): MNHNS, SASEGT. Written as DNA, the CDR3 is TGTGCCAGCAGTGAATACAGGGGGAAGTCACCCCTCCACTTT. Translation: CASSEYRGKSPLHF.

The chain joins TRBV10-1 to TRBJ2-2; D gene unclear. The germline V and J ends were trimmed by 8 bases and 5 bases, with 18 bases remaining between them. The CDR3 has 15 residues. Germline V gives CDR1 WNHNN, CDR2 SYGVQD (reference sequence). The CDR3 DNA reads as TGCGCCAGCGCCCTGACCTCCGAGGTAACCGGGGAGCTGTTTTTT. It is translated as CASALTSEVTGELFF.

V and J are TRBV7-7 and TRBJ1-5; 7 bases line up with TRBD1. The length of the CDR3 is 13 residues. With 5 bases clipped from V and 6 bases from J, the junction kept 4 bases outside the gene matches. Per the germline V gene, CDR1 is SSHAT and CDR2 is FNYEAQ (reference sequence). CDR3 sequence: CASSRGQGQPQHF. CDR3 DNA: TGTGCCAGCAGCAGGGGGCAGGGTCAGCCCCAGCATTTT.

The chain employs TRBV7-2 and TRBJ1-6; weak D call: TRBD1 (6 bases). The CDR3 contains 14 residues. The V gene's germline CDR1 is SGHTA and CDR2 FQGNSA. V shed 10 bases and J shed 0 bases, with 10 bases lying between them. The CDR3 protein is CATAQGSYNSPLHF. CDR3 DNA sequence: TGTGCCACCGCACAGGGCTCCTATAATTCACCCCTCCACTTT.

V usage is TRBV28 and J usage is TRBJ2-7; D perhaps matches TRBD2 (6 bases). Germline V gives CDR1 MDHEN, CDR2 SYDVKM. The germline V and J ends were trimmed by 1 base and 2 bases, with 27 bases remaining between them. The CDR3 runs to 20 residues. CDR3 nucleotide sequence: TGTGCCAGCAGTTTATCGGGCGGGCGCGGGACTCTAGGAGGTGCCTACGAGCAGTACTTC. This encodes CASSLSGGRGTLGGAYEQYF.

This chain connects TRBV6-6 to TRBJ2-5; weak D call: TRBD2 (7 bases). V gave up 7 bases and J gave up 5 bases, with 20 bases separating them. Germline CDR1 is MNHNY and CDR2 is SVGAGI (reference sequence). CDR3 length equals 15 residues. The CDR3 nucleotides are TGTGCCAGCACACAAGGGGGGGGGCAGCTGGAGACCCAGTACTTC. The encoded protein is CASTQGGGQLETQYF.